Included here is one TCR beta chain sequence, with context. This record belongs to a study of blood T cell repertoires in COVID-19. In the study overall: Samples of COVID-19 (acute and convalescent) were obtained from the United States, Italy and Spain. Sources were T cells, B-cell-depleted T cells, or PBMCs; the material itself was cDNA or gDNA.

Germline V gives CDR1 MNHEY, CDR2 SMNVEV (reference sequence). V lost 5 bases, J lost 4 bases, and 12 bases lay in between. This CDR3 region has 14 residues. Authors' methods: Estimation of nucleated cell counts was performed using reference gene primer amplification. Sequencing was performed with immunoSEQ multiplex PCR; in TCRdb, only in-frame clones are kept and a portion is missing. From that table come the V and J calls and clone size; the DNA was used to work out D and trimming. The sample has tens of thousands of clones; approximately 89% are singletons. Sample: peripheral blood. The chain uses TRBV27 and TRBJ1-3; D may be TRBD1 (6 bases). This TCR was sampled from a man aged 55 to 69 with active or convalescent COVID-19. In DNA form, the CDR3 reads TGTGCCAGCAGTACAGGGCAGAGGGGAAACACCATATATTTT. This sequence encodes CASSTGQRGNTIYF.